The 32 T cell receptor beta chains given below trace back to one sample, sequenced in a study of beta chain features in type 1 diabetes listed by TCRdb under 2018. The library was obtained by the immunoSEQ multiplex PCR assay. The High Capacity cDNA Reverse Transcription Kit was used to reverse transcribe all of the isolated RNA, meaning that expressed TCRB transcripts were what got sequenced. Drawn from immuneACCESS, this table holds only the in-frame rearrangements with V and J called that TCRdb kept. Clones are partly lost; checked studies trace under half to an unresolved V gene and leave the rest unexplained. The sample table records around 300,000 clones; roughly 8% of these occur just once. Of the sample, roughly 1% falls within the top ten clones. The sample was central memory CD4+ T cells from blood. The receptors originated from a woman younger than 30 in good health.

V gene TRBV7-9 combines with J gene TRBJ1-5, with D unclear. From germline, CDR1 is SEHNR and CDR2 FQNEAQ (reference sequence). Trimming stripped 1 base from V and 6 bases from J, with 10 bases between. The CDR3 length is 14 residues. CDR3 sequence: CASSLGQMFQPQHF. The CDR3 DNA follows: TGTGCCAGCAGCTTAGGGCAGATGTTTCAGCCCCAGCATTTT.

The chain employs TRBV5-6 and TRBJ1-4; D is ambiguous. CDR3 length equals 15 residues. CDR1 and CDR2 from the germline V gene are SGHDT and YYEEEE. V shed 4 bases and J shed 0 bases, with 10 bases lying between them. CDR3 residues: CASSTSGATNEKLFF. The CDR3, as DNA: TGTGCCAGCAGCACGAGCGGGGCAACTAATGAAAAACTGTTTTTT.

The V call is TRBV25-1, the J call TRBJ2-7; TRBD2 matches at 9 bases. CDR3 length equals 17 residues. Germline CDR1 reads MGHDK; CDR2 reads SYGVNS. V gave up 7 bases and J gave up 2 bases; unmatched junction bases: 15. This chain's CDR3 is CASNPGVSGSETYEQYF. CDR3 DNA: TGTGCCAGCAACCCCGGGGTTAGCGGGAGCGAGACCTACGAGCAGTACTTC.

This chain joins TRBV4-1 and TRBJ1-1; D may be TRBD1 (5 bases). CDR3 length: 16 residues. Germline loops: CDR1 MGHRA, CDR2 YSYEKL. V dropped 1 base and J dropped 9 bases, with 21 bases sitting between them. This CDR3 reads CASSQVGQGHRGKAFF. CDR3 in DNA: TGCGCCAGCAGCCAAGTAGGCCAGGGCCACCGGGGAAAAGCTTTCTTT.

This clone has more than one count but fewer than ten. The chain has TRBV6-1 and TRBJ1-1; 9 bases map to TRBD1. The junction had 4 bases not matched to a gene; V was cut back by 11 bases and J by 0 bases. Germline V gene sequence: CDR1 MNHNS, CDR2 SASEGT. The CDR3 has 13 amino acids. CDR3 in amino acids: CAGGQGMNTEAFF. The CDR3 nucleotides read TGTGCCGGGGGACAGGGCATGAACACTGAAGCTTTCTTT.

A few counts support this clone. This sequence joins TRBV19 and TRBJ2-1; a weak D match, TRBD2 (7 bases). The length of the CDR3 is 15 residues. CDR1 is LNHDA and CDR2 is SQIVND in the germline V gene (reference sequence). V was cut by 5 bases and J by 15 bases, with 26 bases left in between. CDR3 residues: CASSPNSGRGGEWFF. In nucleotides, the CDR3 is TGTGCCAGTAGTCCCAATTCTGGGCGAGGGGGGGAATGGTTCTTC.

The genes are TRBV7-2 and TRBJ2-3; 9 bases align to TRBD2. The ends lost 5 bases at V and 5 bases at J; junction bases unmatched: 14. From germline, CDR1 is SGHTA and CDR2 FQGNSA. The CDR3 runs 17 residues. The CDR3 protein is CASSRNLAGAPEDTQYF. The CDR3 DNA sequence: TGTGCCAGCAGCCGGAACTTAGCGGGGGCCCCCGAAGATACGCAGTATTTT.

The rearrangement uses TRBV14 and TRBJ1-1, with a possible D match to TRBD1 (5 bases). This CDR3 is 15 amino acids long. Germline assignment: CDR1 SGHDN and CDR2 FVKESK. The V end lost 4 bases, the J end lost 0 bases, and 12 bases lay between the germline ends. Here the CDR3 DNA reads TGTGCCAGCAGCCTGAGACAGAATATGAACACTGAAGCTTTCTTT. Amino acid sequence: CASSLRQNMNTEAFF. Drawing the rest from reference TRBV14 and TRBJ1-1, the complete variable domain is EAGVTQFPSHSVIEKGQTVTLRCDPISGHDNLYWYRRVMGKEIKFLLHFVKESKQDESGMPNNRFLAERTGGTYSTLKVQPAELEDSGVYFCASSLRQNMNTEAFFGQGTRLTVV.

J is TRBJ2-4 and V is TRBV7-6, with D unclear. The V end lost 5 bases, the J end lost 5 bases, and 13 bases lay between the germline ends. The CDR3 loop spans 14 amino acids. Germline CDR1 SGHVS, CDR2 FNYEAQ. The CDR3 nucleotides are TGTGCCAGCAGCCACCCGTTACGAGAAAACATTCAGTACTTC. Protein: CASSHPLRENIQYF. Drawing the rest from reference TRBV7-6 and TRBJ2-4, the complete variable domain is GAGVSQSPRYKVTKRGQDVALRCDPISGHVSLYWYRQALGQGPEFLTYFNYEAQQDKSGLPNDRFSAERPEGSISTLTIQRTEQRDSAMYRCASSHPLRENIQYFGAGTRLSVL.

This clone was seen a single time. This chain links TRBV7-2 with TRBJ1-1; D gene uncertain. The CDR3 is made up of 14 amino acids. V was pared by 5 bases and J by 0 bases, with 10 bases between. Germline V gene sequence: CDR1 SGHTA, CDR2 FQGNSA. For the CDR3, the DNA is TGTGCCAGCAGCGTACTCAGGATGAACACTGAAGCTTTCTTT. Amino acid sequence: CASSVLRMNTEAFF.

This clone was seen a handful of times. The rearrangement joins TRBV28 to TRBJ1-1; no clear D. The CDR3 runs to 12 residues. V lost 11 bases and J lost 7, with 17 bases in between. The V gene's germline CDR1 is MDHEN and CDR2 SYDVKM. The CDR3 DNA follows: TGTGCCGGCCTTTCAGGAACAAGTGAAGCTTTCTTT. Translation gives CAGLSGTSEAFF.

This clone was seen more than once but under ten times. Written as DNA, the CDR3 is TGTGCCAGCAGTCCTTCACAGGGGAGAAACACTGAAGCTTTCTTT. Protein: CASSPSQGRNTEAFF. The V and J genes are TRBV7-2 and TRBJ1-1; 7 bases line up with TRBD1. CDR1 and CDR2 from the germline V gene are SGHTA and FQGNSA. The CDR3 totals 15 residues. J gave up 2 bases and V 6 bases, and 9 bases lay outside the gene matches. Complete variable domain (other parts from reference TRBV7-2 and TRBJ1-1): GAGVSQSPSNKVTEKGKDVELRCDPISGHTALYWYRQSLGQGLEFLIYFQGNSAPDKSGLPSDRFSAERTGGSVSTLTIQRTQQEDSAVYLCASSPSQGRNTEAFFGQGTRLTVV.

The genes are TRBV30 and TRBJ2-5; D is ambiguous. The V gene's germline CDR1 is GTSNPN and CDR2 SVGIG (reference sequence). The V end was cut by 2 bases, the J end by 2 bases, with 12 bases between. There are 14 residues in the CDR3. CDR3 sequence reads: CAWSIGGVQETQYF. The CDR3 bases are TGTGCCTGGAGTATCGGTGGCGTGCAAGAGACCCAGTACTTC.

V and J are TRBV6-5 and TRBJ2-1; 8 nucleotides agree with TRBD2. The V gene's germline CDR1 is MNHEY and CDR2 SVGAGI. The CDR3 consists of 15 residues. V was clipped by 5 bases and J by 6 bases; unmatched bases: 9. This CDR3 reads CASSADGLASNEQFF. In DNA, the CDR3 is TGTGCCAGCAGTGCAGATGGACTAGCCTCCAATGAGCAGTTCTTC.

Details on this clone: The same CDR3 can be traced to other DNA sequences in this sample. The J gene is TRBJ2-5, the V gene TRBV7-2; a weak D match, TRBD2 (6 bases). Between the trimmed V and J ends, which lost 0 bases and 5 bases, there was a span of 10 bases. The CDR3 is made up of 14 amino acids. CDR1 is SGHTA and CDR2 is FQGNSA in the germline V gene. CDR3 DNA sequence: TGTGCCAGCAGCTTAGCGGGCCGGGGGGAGACCCAGTACTTC. It encodes CASSLAGRGETQYF.

This clone was counted between two and nine times. This chain links TRBV7-2 with TRBJ1-5; D uncertain. CDR1 SGHTA and CDR2 FQGNSA come from the germline V gene. CDR3 length equals 14 residues. The germline V and J ends were trimmed by 4 bases and 2 bases, with 9 bases remaining between them. CDR3 residues: CASSSNTGNQPQHF. Written as DNA, the CDR3 is TGTGCCAGCAGCTCAAACACTGGCAATCAGCCCCAGCATTTT.

J is TRBJ1-4 and V is TRBV4-1; D gene unclear. Looked up from germline, CDR1 is MGHRA and CDR2 is YSYEKL. V was cut by 3 bases and J by 1 base, with 15 bases left in between. The CDR3 runs to 17 residues. This chain's CDR3 is CASSQGWKGQTNEKLFF. CDR3 DNA sequence: TGCGCCAGCAGCCAGGGATGGAAGGGTCAAACTAATGAAAAACTGTTTTTT.

The rearrangement joins TRBV6-6 to TRBJ2-5; 11 nucleotides line up with TRBD2. The germline V gene has CDR1 MNHNY and CDR2 SVGAGI (reference sequence). The trim removed 6 bases at V and 4 bases at J, leaving 7 bases unmatched. This CDR3 comprises 15 residues. The CDR3 DNA reads TGTGCCAGCAGCATACTAGCGGGAGCTGTAGAGACCCAGTACTTC. This sequence encodes CASSILAGAVETQYF.

The rearrangement uses TRBV30 and TRBJ2-5; no reliable D call. The germline V gene encodes CDR1 GTSNPN and CDR2 SVGIG (reference sequence). Trimming took off 0 bases at V and 5 bases at J, with 13 bases between the two ends. The CDR3 is 14 residues long. In DNA, the CDR3 is TGTGCCTGGAGTGTACTCGGGTTTCGGGAGACCCAGTACTTC. Its translation is CAWSVLGFRETQYF. Using reference TRBV30 and TRBJ2-5 for the parts outside the CDR3, the full variable domain is SQTIHQWPATLVQPVGSPLSLECTVEGTSNPNLYWYRQAAGRGLQLLFYSVGIGQISSEVPQNLSASRPQDRQFILSSKKLLLSDSGFYLCAWSVLGFRETQYFGPGTRLLVL.

This clone showed up just a few times. This sequence joins TRBV29-1 and TRBJ1-2; no firm D call. Germline values: CDR1 SQVTM, CDR2 ANQGSEA. This CDR3 spans 15 amino acids. The V gene lost 8 bases and the J gene lost 2 bases, with 21 bases spanning the gap. CDR3 in amino acids: CSSYGREQMNYGYTF. In DNA form, the CDR3 reads TGCAGCTCCTATGGGAGGGAACAGATGAACTATGGCTACACCTTC.

The chain uses TRBV7-8 and TRBJ1-3; the D is unclear. V was clipped by 1 base and J by 0 bases, with 7 bases between them. Germline values: CDR1 SGHVS, CDR2 FQNEAQ. This CDR3 has 15 residues. The CDR3 spells CASSLGVPSGNTIYF. DNA for the CDR3: TGTGCCAGCAGCTTAGGGGTGCCCTCTGGAAACACCATATATTTT.

This chain joins TRBV23-1 and TRBJ2-7; 7 positions agree with TRBD1. TRBV23-1 qualifies as an ORF whose function is uncertain. Trimming at V came to 2 bases and at J to 3 bases, leaving 13 bases not matched to a gene. The CDR3 consists of 17 residues. The CDR3 loop reads CASSQTGWTGSIYEQYF. CDR3 DNA: TGCGCCAGCAGTCAAACAGGATGGACAGGATCCATCTACGAGCAGTACTTC.

The chain joins TRBV11-3 to TRBJ2-1; 12 nucleotides line up with TRBD2. This CDR3 contains 15 residues. Per germline, CDR1 SGHNT and CDR2 YENEEA. V lost 3 bases to trimming and J lost 9 bases; unmatched junction nucleotides: 6. CDR3 in DNA: TGTGCCAGCAGCTTTAGGACTAGCGGGAAGCTTGAGCAGTTCTTC. Protein: CASSFRTSGKLEQFF.

The genes are TRBV4-2 and TRBJ2-2; 8 bases match TRBD2. With 5 bases clipped from V and 0 bases from J, the junction kept 5 bases outside the gene matches. From germline, CDR1 is LGHNA and CDR2 YNFKEQ. This CDR3 is 16 amino acids long. CDR3 bases: TGTGCCAGCAGCTTCCAGACTAGCGCGAACACCGGGGAGCTGTTTTTT. It is translated as CASSFQTSANTGELFF.

The table lists this clone with a few counts. The chain links TRBV6-1 to TRBJ2-7, with D perhaps TRBD1 (6 bases). Trimming pared 2 bases from V and 5 bases from J, leaving 16 bases between. The CDR3 runs to 15 residues. CDR1 is MNHNS and CDR2 is SASEGT in the germline V gene. CDR3 nucleotides: TGTGCCAGCAGTGAAACCAGGGGAATCCGGGACGAGCAGTACGTC. Translated, it gives CASSETRGIRDEQYV.

This clone was detected a few times. The chain has TRBV4-2 and TRBJ1-1, with TRBD1 as a possible D gene (5 bases). Germline V gene data show CDR1 as LGHNA and CDR2 as YNFKEQ. V lost 3 bases and J 1 base, leaving 9 bases between the germline ends. The CDR3 is 14 residues long. CDR3 loop: CASSHIDRNTEAFF. CDR3 DNA sequence: TGTGCCAGCAGCCACATCGACAGGAACACTGAAGCTTTCTTT.

The rearrangement uses TRBV7-9 and TRBJ2-1; possibly TRBD2 for D (5 bases). V lost 5 bases and J lost 2, with 13 bases in between. The CDR3 runs to 15 residues. Per germline, CDR1 SEHNR and CDR2 FQNEAQ (reference sequence). The CDR3 region is CASSAGLSAYNEQFF. In DNA form, the CDR3 reads TGTGCCAGCAGCGCAGGACTGTCAGCCTACAATGAGCAGTTCTTC.

This clone was observed a few times. The gene calls are TRBV18 and TRBJ1-5; no clear D gene. The germline gives CDR1 KGHSH, CDR2 LQKENI. V was clipped by 2 bases and J by 0 bases, with 5 bases between them. This CDR3 contains 14 residues. In DNA, the CDR3 is TGTGCCAGCTCACCAGGGTTTAGCAATCAGCCCCAGCATTTT. Translated: CASSPGFSNQPQHF.

The table lists this clone with a few counts. The V and J genes are TRBV28 and TRBJ2-3; a possible D gene is TRBD2 (6 bases). Trimming removed 7 bases at V and 7 bases at J, with 15 bases between. This CDR3 comprises 13 residues. CDR1 is MDHEN and CDR2 is SYDVKM in the germline V gene. This CDR3 is CASTRTSLNTQYF. Here the CDR3 DNA reads TGTGCCAGCACCAGAACTAGCTTGAATACGCAGTATTTT.

This chain uses TRBV28 with TRBJ2-3; D unclear. Germline V gene data show CDR1 as MDHEN and CDR2 as SYDVKM. Trimming cost V 6 bases and J 7 bases, with 17 bases left between them. The CDR3 covers 14 residues. CDR3 coding DNA: TGTGCCAGCAGCCTCTCTATCCAGTTCAATACGCAGTATTTT. Its translation is CASSLSIQFNTQYF.

Turning to this clone: This same CDR3 is encoded by further DNA sequences in the sample. The chain is built from TRBV4-3 and TRBJ1-4; 7 nucleotides agree with TRBD1. The CDR3 spans 16 residues. V lost 3 bases, J lost 5 bases, and 9 bases stayed unmatched. Looked up from germline, CDR1 is LGHNA and CDR2 is YSLEER. CDR3 residues: CASSQGPGQLNEKLFF. CDR3 coding DNA: TGCGCCAGCAGCCAGGGCCCGGGACAGCTAAATGAAAAACTGTTTTTT.

This clone was observed a few times. V usage is TRBV7-9 and J usage is TRBJ2-1, with TRBD2 matching 9 bases. The V gene's germline CDR1 is SEHNR and CDR2 FQNEAQ (reference sequence). With V trimmed by 4 bases and J by 7 bases, 17 bases remained unmatched. The CDR3 extends over 18 amino acids. CDR3 sequence reads: CASSYPPRLAGLKNEQFF. The CDR3 DNA sequence: TGTGCCAGCAGCTACCCGCCAAGGCTAGCGGGACTTAAAAATGAGCAGTTCTTC. The variable domain in full, with the rest retrieved from reference TRBV7-9 and TRBJ2-1, is DTGVSQNPRHKITKRGQNVTFRCDPISEHNRLYWYRQTLGQGPEFLTYFQNEAQLEKSRLLSDRFSAERPKGSFSTLEIQRTEQGDSAMYLCASSYPPRLAGLKNEQFFGPGTRLTVL.